This T cell receptor beta chain was documented in a study of T-cell reconstitution after alpha-beta-depleted transplantation in children. Preparation of the TCRbeta library used unique molecular identifiers. MiXCR, applied by TCRdb to the PCR reads, yields one record per CDR3 protein. Of almost 400,000 distinct CDR3 sequences listed, roughly 22% are singletons. CDR1 is DFQATT and CDR2 is SNEGSKA in the germline V gene (reference sequence). The CDR3 consists of 16 residues. V was cut by 3 bases and J by 2 bases, with 17 bases left in between. The V and J genes are TRBV20-1 and TRBJ2-4, with D tentatively TRBD1 or TRBD2 (5 bases each). The sequence came from a human donor who donated a stem cell graft to a child with acute myeloid leukemia. The material sequenced was PBMCs from the stem cell graft donor, taken from the stem cell graft. The CDR3 coding sequence is TGCAGTGCTAGGGGGTGGGGGAGTGGAACCAAAAACATTCAGTACTTC. Its translation: CSARGWGSGTKNIQYF.